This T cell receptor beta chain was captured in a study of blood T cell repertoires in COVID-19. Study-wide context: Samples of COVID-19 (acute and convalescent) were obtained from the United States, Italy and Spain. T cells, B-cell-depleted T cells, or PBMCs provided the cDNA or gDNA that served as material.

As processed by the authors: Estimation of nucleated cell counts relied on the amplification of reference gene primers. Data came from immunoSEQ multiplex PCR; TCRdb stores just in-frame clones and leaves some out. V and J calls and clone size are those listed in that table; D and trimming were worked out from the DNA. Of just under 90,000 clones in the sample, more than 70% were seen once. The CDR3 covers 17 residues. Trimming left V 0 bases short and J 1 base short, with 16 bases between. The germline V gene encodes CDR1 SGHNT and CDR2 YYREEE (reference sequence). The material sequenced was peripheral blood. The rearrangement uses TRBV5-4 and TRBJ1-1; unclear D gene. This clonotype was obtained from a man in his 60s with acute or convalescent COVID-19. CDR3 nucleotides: TGTGCCAGCAGCTTGGCTAAAGCTAGGATCCAGAACACTGAAGCTTTCTTT. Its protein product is CASSLAKARIQNTEAFF.